Following are 12 T cell receptor beta chains from one sample sequenced in a study of T cell repertoires in cytomegalovirus infection. TCRdb re-derived calls from the reads in MiXCR, one entry per CDR3 protein. The sample includes approximately 750,000 distinct CDR3 sequences, approximately 40% of them seen just once. The source material was PBMCs. Source of these receptors: a human donor in good health (CMV status not recorded). Some clones in this sample may be carry-over from other donors' samples.

In its sample, this clonotype ranks as medium-sized. J is TRBJ2-3 and V is TRBV28, with D hard to call. Per the germline V gene, CDR1 is MDHEN and CDR2 is SYDVKM. CDR3 size: 16 residues. Trimming cost V 3 bases and J 3 bases, with 16 bases left between them. The CDR3 loop is CASSLRRRLGTDTQYF. The CDR3 region has the DNA TGTGCCAGCAGTTTGCGGCGGCGCCTTGGGACAGATACGCAGTATTTT. Drawing the rest from reference TRBV28 and TRBJ2-3, the complete variable domain is DVKVTQSSRYLVKRTGEKVFLECVQDMDHENMFWYRQDPGLGLRLIYFSYDVKMKEKGDIPEGYSVSREKKERFSLILESASTNQTSMYLCASSLRRRLGTDTQYFGPGTRLTVL.

This clonotype was observed once. The V gene is TRBV28, the J gene TRBJ1-5; 11 bases fit TRBD1. The ends lost 6 bases at V and 6 bases at J; junction bases unmatched: 4. Germline V gives CDR1 MDHEN, CDR2 SYDVKM. The CDR3 is made up of 14 amino acids. CDR3: CASREGQGGQPQHF. Written as DNA, the CDR3 is TGTGCCAGCAGGGAGGGACAGGGGGGTCAGCCCCAGCATTTT.

V and J are TRBV5-1 and TRBJ2-7; TRBD1 matches at 7 bases. CDR3 length: 13 residues. CDR1 is SGHRS, CDR2 YFSETQ, per germline. J was trimmed by 4 bases and V by 4 bases; bases with no gene match: 5. The CDR3 nucleotides are TGCGCCAGCAGCCACGGGACAGAATACGAGCAGTACTTC. Amino acid sequence: CASSHGTEYEQYF.

The gene calls are TRBV7-6 and TRBJ1-2; weak D call: TRBD1 (5 bases). The germline V gene has CDR1 SGHVS and CDR2 FNYEAQ. Deletions cut 5 bases from V and 4 bases from J, with 17 bases between. This CDR3 spans 15 amino acids. CDR3 amino acids: CASSAAPTASYGYTF. Here the CDR3 DNA reads TGTGCCAGCAGCGCCGCGCCGACAGCTAGCTATGGCTACACCTTC. Combining the CDR3 with reference TRBV7-6 and TRBJ1-2 gives the whole variable domain GAGVSQSPRYKVTKRGQDVALRCDPISGHVSLYWYRQALGQGPEFLTYFNYEAQQDKSGLPNDRFSAERPEGSISTLTIQRTEQRDSAMYRCASSAAPTASYGYTFGSGTRLTVV.

This clonotype occurred many times. This rearrangement joins TRBV7-9 to TRBJ2-5; possibly TRBD1 for D (5 bases). The CDR3 length is 13 residues. Deletions cut 5 bases from V and 3 bases from J, with 10 bases between. CDR1 is SEHNR and CDR2 is FQNEAQ in the germline V gene (reference sequence). CDR3 protein: CASSPDIEETQYF. In DNA form, the CDR3 reads TGTGCCAGCAGCCCGGACATTGAAGAGACCCAGTACTTC.

The rearrangement links TRBV6-6 to TRBJ2-3, with 9 bases lining up with TRBD1. Germline V lookup: CDR1 MNHNY, CDR2 SVGAGI (reference sequence). V trimming: 5 bases; J trimming: 4 bases; junction bases outside the gene matches: 13. The CDR3 length is 17 residues. The CDR3 DNA follows: TGTGCCAGCAGTGAGCGTCCGGGACAGGGCTTTCCAGATACGCAGTATTTT. Protein: CASSERPGQGFPDTQYF.

The V and J genes are TRBV12-3 or TRBV12-4 and TRBJ2-7; the D is unclear. This CDR3 contains 14 residues. V gave up 0 bases and J gave up 2 bases, with 8 bases separating them. The CDR3 spells CASSLAGWAYEQYF. CDR3 nucleotide sequence: TGTGCCAGCAGTTTAGCGGGATGGGCCTACGAGCAGTACTTC.

The chain links TRBV11-2 to TRBJ2-3, with D perhaps matching TRBD2 (7 bases). Germline loops: CDR1 SGHAT, CDR2 FQNNGV. The V and J ends lost 5 bases and 2 bases respectively, with 14 bases between them. This CDR3 is 15 amino acids long. The CDR3 DNA is TGTGCCAGCAGCCCTGCGGGGGCCGACACAGATACGCAGTATTTT. As protein: CASSPAGADTDTQYF.

The V gene is TRBV12-3 or TRBV12-4, the J gene TRBJ2-5; tentatively, D is TRBD1 (6 bases). V gave up 3 bases and J gave up 7 bases, with 15 bases separating them. CDR3 length: 14 amino acids. The CDR3 spells CASSFETGMVTQYF. Written as DNA, the CDR3 is TGTGCCAGCAGTTTTGAGACAGGCATGGTGACCCAGTACTTC.

This clonotype came up a few times. The chain combines TRBV7-8 with TRBJ2-7, with 15 bases fitting TRBD2. Germline CDR1 SGHVS, CDR2 FQNEAQ. The trim removed 5 bases at V and 5 bases at J, leaving 10 bases unmatched. CDR3 length: 17 residues. CDR3 in DNA: TGTGCCAGCAGCCTCCCAGGGACTAGCGGGAGGTATCACGAGCAGTACTTC. It yields the protein CASSLPGTSGRYHEQYF.

The CDR3 DNA sequence: TGTGCCAGCAGCTTACGGCGGGAGGAGTTTTGCGAGCAGTACTTC. This translates into CASSLRREEFCEQYF. The rearrangement links TRBV7-2 to TRBJ2-7, with 8 bases matching TRBD2. Germline values: CDR1 SGHTA, CDR2 FQGNSA. Germline trimming cut 2 bases from V and 6 bases from J; bases unmatched to any gene: 9. The CDR3 consists of 15 residues.

This clonotype was observed many times. CDR3 protein: CASSKDRDRGLSGANVLTF. CDR3 sequence (DNA): TGTGCCAGCAGCAAAGACCGGGACAGGGGGTTATCTGGGGCCAACGTCCTGACTTTC. The V call is TRBV7-8, the J call TRBJ2-6, with 11 bases matching TRBD1. The ends lost 5 bases at V and 1 base at J; junction bases unmatched: 10. CDR3 length: 19 residues. Germline V lookup: CDR1 SGHVS, CDR2 FQNEAQ.